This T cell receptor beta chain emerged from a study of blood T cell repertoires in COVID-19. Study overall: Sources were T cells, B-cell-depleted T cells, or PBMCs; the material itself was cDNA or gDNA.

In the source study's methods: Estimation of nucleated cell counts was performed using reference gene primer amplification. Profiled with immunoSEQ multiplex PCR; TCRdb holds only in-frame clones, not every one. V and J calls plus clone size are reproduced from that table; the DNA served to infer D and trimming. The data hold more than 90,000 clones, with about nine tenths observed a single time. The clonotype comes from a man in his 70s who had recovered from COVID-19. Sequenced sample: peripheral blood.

This CDR3 is CASTRGIGGELFF. In nucleotides, the CDR3 is TGTGCCAGCACCAGGGGAATCGGCGGGGAGCTGTTTTTT. This chain connects TRBV2 to TRBJ2-2; D is perhaps TRBD1 (6 bases). The CDR3 has 13 residues. V gave up 7 bases and J gave up 7 bases, with 13 bases separating them. In germline, CDR1 is SNHLY, CDR2 FYNNEI.